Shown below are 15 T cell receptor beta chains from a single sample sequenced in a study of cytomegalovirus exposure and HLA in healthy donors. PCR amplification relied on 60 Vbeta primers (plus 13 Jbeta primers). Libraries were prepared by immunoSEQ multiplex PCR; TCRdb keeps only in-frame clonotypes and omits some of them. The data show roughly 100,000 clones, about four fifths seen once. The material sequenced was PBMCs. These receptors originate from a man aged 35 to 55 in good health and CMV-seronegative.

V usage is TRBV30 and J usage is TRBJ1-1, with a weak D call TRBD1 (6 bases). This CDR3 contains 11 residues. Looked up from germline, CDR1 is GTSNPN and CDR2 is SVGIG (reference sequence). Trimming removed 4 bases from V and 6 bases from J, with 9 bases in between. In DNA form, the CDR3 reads TGTGCCTGGACACAGGGACCTGAAGCTTTCTTT. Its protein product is CAWTQGPEAFF.

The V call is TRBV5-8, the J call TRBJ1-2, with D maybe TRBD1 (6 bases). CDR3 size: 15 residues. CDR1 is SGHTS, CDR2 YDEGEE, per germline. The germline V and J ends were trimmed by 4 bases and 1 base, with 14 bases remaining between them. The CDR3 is CASSLRTAVNYGYTF. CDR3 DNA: TGTGCCAGCAGCCTAAGGACAGCGGTTAACTATGGCTACACCTTC.

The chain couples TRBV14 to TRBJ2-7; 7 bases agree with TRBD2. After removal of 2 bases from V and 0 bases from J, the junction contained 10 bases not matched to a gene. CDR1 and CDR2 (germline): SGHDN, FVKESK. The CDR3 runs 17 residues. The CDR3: CASSQPRSSGNSYEQYF. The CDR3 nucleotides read TGTGCCAGCAGCCAACCCCGTTCTAGCGGTAACTCCTACGAGCAGTACTTC.

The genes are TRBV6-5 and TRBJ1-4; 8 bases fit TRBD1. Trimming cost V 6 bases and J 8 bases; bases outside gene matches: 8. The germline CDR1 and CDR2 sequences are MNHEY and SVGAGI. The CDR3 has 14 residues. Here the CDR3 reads CASSKGQVGEKLFF. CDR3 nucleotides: TGTGCCAGCAGCAAGGGACAGGTCGGAGAAAAACTGTTTTTT.

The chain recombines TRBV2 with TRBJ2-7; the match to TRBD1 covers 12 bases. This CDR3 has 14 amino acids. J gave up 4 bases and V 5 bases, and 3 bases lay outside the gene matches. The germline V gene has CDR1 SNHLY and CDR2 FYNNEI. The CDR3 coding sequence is TGTGCCAGCAGTCCGGGACAGGGGGCTTACGAGCAGTACTTC. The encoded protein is CASSPGQGAYEQYF.

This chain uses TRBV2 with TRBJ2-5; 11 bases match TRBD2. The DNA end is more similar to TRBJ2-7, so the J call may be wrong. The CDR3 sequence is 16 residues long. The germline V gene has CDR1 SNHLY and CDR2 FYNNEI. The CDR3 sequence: CASSYRVAGGQHEQYF. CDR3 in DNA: TGTGCCAGCAGCTACAGAGTAGCGGGGGGGCAGCACGAGCAGTACTTC.

CDR3 region: CASSTSNTGELFF. The DNA of the CDR3 is TGTGCCAGCAGCACTTCGAACACCGGGGAGCTGTTTTTT. This chain joins TRBV7-3 and TRBJ2-2, with D unclear. CDR3 size: 13 residues. Germline V gives CDR1 SGHTA, CDR2 FQGTGA. Trimming took 5 bases from V and 0 from J, leaving 4 bases between them.

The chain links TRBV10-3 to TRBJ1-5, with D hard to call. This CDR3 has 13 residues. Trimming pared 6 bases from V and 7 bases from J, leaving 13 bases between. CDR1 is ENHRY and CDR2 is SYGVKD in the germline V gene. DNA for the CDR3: TGTGCCATCAGAGACCAGGTGTGGCAGCCCCAGCATTTT. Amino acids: CAIRDQVWQPQHF.

CDR3: CASSPDPGGEKLFF. The CDR3, as DNA: TGTGCCAGCAGCCCAGACCCGGGAGGTGAAAAACTGTTTTTT. This chain joins TRBV5-4 and TRBJ1-4; D not resolved. V lost 4 bases, J lost 7 bases, and 14 bases lay in between. The germline CDR1 and CDR2 sequences are SGHNT and YYREEE (reference sequence). This CDR3 contains 14 residues.

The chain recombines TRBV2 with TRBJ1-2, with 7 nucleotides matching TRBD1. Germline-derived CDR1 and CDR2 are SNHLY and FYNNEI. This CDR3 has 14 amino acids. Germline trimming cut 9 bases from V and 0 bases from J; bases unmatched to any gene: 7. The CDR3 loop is CASYPDRPNYGYTF. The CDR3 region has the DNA TGTGCCAGTTACCCGGACAGGCCTAACTATGGCTACACCTTC.

This CDR3 reads CASSSTDYNEQFF. The DNA for the CDR3 is TGTGCCAGCAGCTCCACGGACTATAATGAGCAGTTCTTC. The rearrangement links TRBV7-2 to TRBJ2-1, with a possible D match to TRBD2 (6 bases). This CDR3 contains 13 residues. Germline assignment: CDR1 SGHTA and CDR2 FQGNSA. Trimming shortened V by 4 bases and J by 7 bases, and 11 bases separated the two germline ends.

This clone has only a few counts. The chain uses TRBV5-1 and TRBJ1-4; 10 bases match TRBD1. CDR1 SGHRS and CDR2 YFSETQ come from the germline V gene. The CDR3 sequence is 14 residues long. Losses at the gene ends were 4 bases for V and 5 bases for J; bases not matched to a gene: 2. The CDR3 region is CASSPGQGNEKLFF. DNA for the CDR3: TGCGCCAGCAGCCCGGGACAGGGGAATGAAAAACTGTTTTTT.

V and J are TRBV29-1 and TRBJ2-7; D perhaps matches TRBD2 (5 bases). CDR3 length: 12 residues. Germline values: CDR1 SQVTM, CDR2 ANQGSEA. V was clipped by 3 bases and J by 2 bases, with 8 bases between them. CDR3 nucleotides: TGCAGCGTTGACACGGGGACCTACGAGCAGTACTTC. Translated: CSVDTGTYEQYF.

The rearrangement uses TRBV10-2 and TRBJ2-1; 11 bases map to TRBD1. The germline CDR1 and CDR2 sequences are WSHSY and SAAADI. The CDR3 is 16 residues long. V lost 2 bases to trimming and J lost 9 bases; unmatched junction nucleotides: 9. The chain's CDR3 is CASSEGAGQGAPEQFF. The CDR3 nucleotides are TGCGCCAGCAGTGAGGGCGCCGGACAGGGGGCACCTGAGCAGTTCTTC.

Written as DNA, the CDR3 is TGTGCCTGGAGTGTACCCGACAGGAACACTGAAGCTTTCTTT. It encodes CAWSVPDRNTEAFF. This chain links TRBV30 with TRBJ1-1; perhaps TRBD1 as D (5 bases). Germline V gives CDR1 GTSNPN, CDR2 SVGIG (reference sequence). CDR3 size: 14 residues. The V end was cut by 0 bases, the J end by 1 base, with 9 bases between.